Listed below are T cell receptor beta chains from one sample, sequenced in a study of cytomegalovirus exposure and HLA in healthy donors. Some clones are missing from TCRdb's copy, which holds only in-frame ones; the method was immunoSEQ multiplex PCR. The table includes about 120,000 clones, around 74% detected once. Sequenced: PBMCs. These receptors all come from a man aged 55 to 70 in good health and CMV-seropositive. CDR3s include the opening cysteine and the closing phenylalanine or tryptophan. Fields, in order: J gene, D gene, V gene, clone size, CDR3 DNA, CDR3 protein. A D gene is named only where the DNA matches it firmly. Size tells how often a clone was seen (once, few, many) or the class of an expanded clone, and some rows leave it out.

j_gene: TRBJ1-5; d_gene: TRBD1; v_gene: TRBV6-5; abundance: -; CDR3nt: TGTGCCAGCAGTTTAACAGGGGTGGGTCAGCCCCAGCATTTT; CDR3aa: CASSLTGVGQPQHF
j_gene: TRBJ2-5; d_gene: -; v_gene: TRBV25-1; abundance: few; CDR3nt: TGTGCCAGCAGTGAAGTAACAGGGCTGGAGACCCAGTACTTC; CDR3aa: CASSEVTGLETQYF
j_gene: TRBJ2-5; d_gene: TRBD1; v_gene: TRBV7-3; abundance: -; CDR3nt: TGTGCCAGCAGCGCGGGCCACAGGGGGCCAGGGGAGACCCAGTACTTC; CDR3aa: CASSAGHRGPGETQYF
j_gene: TRBJ2-7; d_gene: TRBD1; v_gene: TRBV27; abundance: -; CDR3nt: TGTGCCAGCAGTAACTGGACAGGGATCGACGAGCAGTACTTC; CDR3aa: CASSNWTGIDEQYF
j_gene: TRBJ1-2; d_gene: -; v_gene: TRBV5-1; abundance: -; CDR3nt: TGCGCCAGCAGCGAGGGCAGCAGAGTTAACTATGGCTACACCTTC; CDR3aa: CASSEGSRVNYGYTF
j_gene: TRBJ2-3; d_gene: -; v_gene: TRBV2; abundance: -; CDR3nt: TGTGCCAGCAGCGTTAGCCAATTCCCCCCAGATACGCAGTATTTT; CDR3aa: CASSVSQFPPDTQYF
j_gene: TRBJ2-1; d_gene: -; v_gene: TRBV10-2; abundance: -; CDR3nt: TGCGCCAGCAGCTCAAGACTGACTCCAAATGAGCAGTTCTTC; CDR3aa: CASSSRLTPNEQFF
j_gene: TRBJ2-7; d_gene: -; v_gene: TRBV2; abundance: -; CDR3nt: TGTGCCAGCAGGGGGGCCACAGGGAGCCGGCCCAACTACGAGCAGTACTTC; CDR3aa: CASRGATGSRPNYEQYF
j_gene: TRBJ1-4; d_gene: -; v_gene: TRBV7-2; abundance: -; CDR3nt: TGTGCCAGCAGCTCTGCGGACAATAATGAAAAACTGTTTTTT; CDR3aa: CASSSADNNEKLFF
j_gene: TRBJ1-6; d_gene: -; v_gene: TRBV5-6; abundance: -; CDR3nt: TGTGCCAGCAGCTTGGCATCAGGAAATTCACCCCTCCACTTT; CDR3aa: CASSLASGNSPLHF
j_gene: TRBJ2-7; d_gene: -; v_gene: TRBV19; abundance: -; CDR3nt: TGTGCCAGTAGTATCTCAGGCAGTCCCTCCTACGAGCAGTACTTC; CDR3aa: CASSISGSPSYEQYF
j_gene: TRBJ2-5; d_gene: TRBD2; v_gene: TRBV6-4; abundance: -; CDR3nt: TGTGCCAGCAGTGACCGGACTAGCCGGGAGACCCAGTACTTC; CDR3aa: CASSDRTSRETQYF
j_gene: TRBJ2-7; d_gene: TRBD2; v_gene: TRBV27; abundance: -; CDR3nt: TGTGCCAGCAGTTTATGGCGGGGGGGCCCAAGGGAGCAGTACTTC; CDR3aa: CASSLWRGGPREQYF
j_gene: TRBJ2-3; d_gene: TRBD2; v_gene: TRBV5-1; abundance: -; CDR3nt: TGCGCCAGCAGCTGGACTAGCGCAGATACGCAGTATTTT; CDR3aa: CASSWTSADTQYF
j_gene: TRBJ1-4; d_gene: TRBD1; v_gene: TRBV18; abundance: -; CDR3nt: TGTGCCAGCTCACCCGGGACAGGGCGGGAAAAACTGTTTTTT; CDR3aa: CASSPGTGREKLFF
j_gene: TRBJ2-3; d_gene: -; v_gene: TRBV5-1; abundance: -; CDR3nt: TGCGCCAGCACGGTGACAGGCACAGATACGCAGTATTTT; CDR3aa: CASTVTGTDTQYF
j_gene: TRBJ1-2; d_gene: TRBD1; v_gene: TRBV9; abundance: few; CDR3nt: TGTGCCAGCAGCGTTGGGACAGGGGACGGCTACACCTTC; CDR3aa: CASSVGTGDGYTF
j_gene: TRBJ2-5; d_gene: TRBD2; v_gene: TRBV9; abundance: -; CDR3nt: TGTGCCAGCAGCTCCTTAGCGGGAGAAGAGACCCAGTACTTC; CDR3aa: CASSSLAGEETQYF
j_gene: TRBJ1-2; d_gene: -; v_gene: TRBV6-4; abundance: -; CDR3nt: TGTGCCAGCAGTGAGTTCGCGGGCTCTAACTATGGCTACACCTTC; CDR3aa: CASSEFAGSNYGYTF
j_gene: TRBJ2-3; d_gene: TRBD2; v_gene: TRBV5-1; abundance: -; CDR3nt: TGCGCCAGCAGCTCGAGACCAGCGGGGGGGACAGATACGCAGTATTTT; CDR3aa: CASSSRPAGGTDTQYF
j_gene: TRBJ1-2; d_gene: TRBD1; v_gene: TRBV4-1; abundance: -; CDR3nt: TGCGCCAGCAGCCCGGAACAGGGGGCGCGAAACTATGGCTACACCTTC; CDR3aa: CASSPEQGARNYGYTF
j_gene: TRBJ1-1; d_gene: -; v_gene: TRBV5-4; abundance: -; CDR3nt: TGTGCCAGCAGCGTTCAGTCGAACACTGAAGCTTTCTTT; CDR3aa: CASSVQSNTEAFF
j_gene: TRBJ2-1; d_gene: TRBD2; v_gene: TRBV9; abundance: -; CDR3nt: TGTGCCAGCAGCGCCGGGACTAGCGCTTACGCTGAGCAGTTCTTC; CDR3aa: CASSAGTSAYAEQFF
j_gene: TRBJ2-5; d_gene: TRBD1; v_gene: TRBV5-1; abundance: once; CDR3nt: TGCGCCAGCAGCCCAGGGGACAGGGGCCAAAAGGGGACCCAGTACTTC; CDR3aa: CASSPGDRGQKGTQYF
j_gene: TRBJ2-1; d_gene: -; v_gene: TRBV19; abundance: -; CDR3nt: TGTGCCAGTAGTATGGGGGGGGCGAACTACAATGAGCAGTTCTTC; CDR3aa: CASSMGGANYNEQFF
j_gene: TRBJ1-5; d_gene: -; v_gene: TRBV7-2; abundance: -; CDR3nt: TGTGCCAGCAGCCGATCCCTGACAGTACCCCAGCATTTT; CDR3aa: CASSRSLTVPQHF
j_gene: TRBJ1-5; d_gene: -; v_gene: TRBV9; abundance: -; CDR3nt: TGTGCCAGCAGCGCTTATAGCAATCAGCCCCAGCATTTT; CDR3aa: CASSAYSNQPQHF
j_gene: TRBJ2-7; d_gene: -; v_gene: TRBV6-1; abundance: -; CDR3nt: TGTGCCAGCAGTGCGTCCGTAGGGGTCGGGTACGAGCAGTACTTC; CDR3aa: CASSASVGVGYEQYF
j_gene: TRBJ1-2; d_gene: -; v_gene: TRBV11-2; abundance: -; CDR3nt: TGTGCCAGCAGCTTAGATGGCGGCCTTGGGTATGGCTACACCTTC; CDR3aa: CASSLDGGLGYGYTF
j_gene: TRBJ2-6; d_gene: -; v_gene: TRBV30; abundance: -; CDR3nt: TGTGCCTGGAGTCCGCAGGGATTAACTGGGGCCAACGTCCTGACTTTC; CDR3aa: CAWSPQGLTGANVLTF
j_gene: TRBJ1-1; d_gene: -; v_gene: TRBV5-1; abundance: -; CDR3nt: TGCGCCAGCAGCTCCGAATCTAGAGGAGTTGGCACTGAAGCTTTCTTT; CDR3aa: CASSSESRGVGTEAFF
j_gene: TRBJ1-1; d_gene: -; v_gene: TRBV7-6; abundance: few; CDR3nt: TGTGCCAGCAGCTTGAGCCAGAACACTGAAGCTTTCTTT; CDR3aa: CASSLSQNTEAFF
j_gene: TRBJ2-7; d_gene: TRBD2; v_gene: TRBV7-9; abundance: -; CDR3nt: TGTGCCAGCAGCTTCTCTAGCGGGAGAACCGGGGAGCAGTACTTC; CDR3aa: CASSFSSGRTGEQYF
j_gene: TRBJ1-1; d_gene: -; v_gene: TRBV19; abundance: few; CDR3nt: TGTGCCAGTAGTATATTAGGCAGGGGGAACACTGAAGCTTTCTTT; CDR3aa: CASSILGRGNTEAFF
j_gene: TRBJ2-7; d_gene: -; v_gene: TRBV18; abundance: -; CDR3nt: TGTGCCAGCTCACAAAAACAGGGTTCCGAGCAGTACTTC; CDR3aa: CASSQKQGSEQYF
j_gene: TRBJ1-4; d_gene: -; v_gene: TRBV6-5; abundance: -; CDR3nt: TGTGCCAGCAGCGCATCGGGGGCTAATGAAAAACTGTTTTTT; CDR3aa: CASSASGANEKLFF
j_gene: TRBJ1-4; d_gene: -; v_gene: TRBV6-1; abundance: once; CDR3nt: TGTGCCAGCAGTGAACAGGGGCCGAGGGGAAAACTGTTTTTT; CDR3aa: CASSEQGPRGKLFF
j_gene: TRBJ1-1; d_gene: -; v_gene: TRBV19; abundance: -; CDR3nt: TGTGCCAGTAGTGCCAGGGGCGGTACTGAAGCTTTCTTT; CDR3aa: CASSARGGTEAFF
j_gene: TRBJ2-3; d_gene: -; v_gene: TRBV11-3; abundance: few; CDR3nt: TGTGCCAGCAGCTCCGGGAAGGGCGCAGATACGCAGTATTTT; CDR3aa: CASSSGKGADTQYF
j_gene: TRBJ2-1; d_gene: TRBD2; v_gene: TRBV5-4; abundance: -; CDR3nt: TGTGCCAGCAGCGCCTCTAGCGGGGAGTACAATGAGCAGTTCTTC; CDR3aa: CASSASSGEYNEQFF
j_gene: TRBJ1-1; d_gene: TRBD1; v_gene: TRBV9; abundance: -; CDR3nt: TGTGCCAGCAGCGTAGGACAGGGGAACACTGAAGCTTTCTTT; CDR3aa: CASSVGQGNTEAFF
j_gene: TRBJ2-7; d_gene: -; v_gene: TRBV21-1; abundance: -; CDR3nt: TGTGCCAGCAGCAAAGGCCCCCACGGACACGGCTACGAGCAGTACTTC; CDR3aa: CASSKGPHGHGYEQYF
j_gene: TRBJ2-7; d_gene: TRBD2; v_gene: TRBV4-2; abundance: -; CDR3nt: TGTGCCAGCAGCCGCGGACCTAGCGGGGGGGCCGGCGAGCAGTACTTC; CDR3aa: CASSRGPSGGAGEQYF
j_gene: TRBJ2-2; d_gene: TRBD2; v_gene: TRBV18; abundance: -; CDR3nt: TGTGCCAGCTCACCACCGGGACTAGCGGGGGACACCGGGGAGCTGTTTTTT; CDR3aa: CASSPPGLAGDTGELFF
j_gene: TRBJ1-1; d_gene: TRBD1; v_gene: TRBV6-5; abundance: -; CDR3nt: TGTGCCAGCAGTTTACAGGGGGCGAAAGCTTTCTTT; CDR3aa: CASSLQGAKAFF
j_gene: TRBJ1-1; d_gene: TRBD1; v_gene: TRBV2; abundance: -; CDR3nt: TGTGCCAGCAGTCGACAGGGTTTGAACACTGAAGCTTTCTTT; CDR3aa: CASSRQGLNTEAFF
j_gene: TRBJ1-1; d_gene: -; v_gene: TRBV19; abundance: -; CDR3nt: TGTGCCAGTAGTGATGAACGGAGGACTGAAGCTTTCTTT; CDR3aa: CASSDERRTEAFF
j_gene: TRBJ2-1; d_gene: TRBD2; v_gene: TRBV5-4; abundance: few; CDR3nt: TGTGCCAGCAGCTCAAGGGGGGTAGCGGGGGGGGTAGGTGAGCAGTTCTTC; CDR3aa: CASSSRGVAGGVGEQFF
j_gene: TRBJ2-7; d_gene: -; v_gene: TRBV10-1; abundance: -; CDR3nt: TGCGCCAGCAGTGAGTCGATCCGGACAGGGAGGGCCCACGAGCAGTACTTC; CDR3aa: CASSESIRTGRAHEQYF
j_gene: TRBJ1-1; d_gene: -; v_gene: TRBV7-3; abundance: few; CDR3nt: TGTGCCAGCAGCTTAGGAGGGAGGAACACTGAAGCTTTCTTT; CDR3aa: CASSLGGRNTEAFF
j_gene: TRBJ1-2; d_gene: TRBD1; v_gene: TRBV18; abundance: -; CDR3nt: TGTGCCAGCTCACCTTCGACAGGGGTGGACTATGGCTACACCTTC; CDR3aa: CASSPSTGVDYGYTF
j_gene: TRBJ1-2; d_gene: -; v_gene: TRBV20-1; abundance: few; CDR3nt: TGCAGTGCTAGGAGCTATGGCTACACCTTC; CDR3aa: CSARSYGYTF
j_gene: TRBJ1-1; d_gene: -; v_gene: TRBV7-6; abundance: -; CDR3nt: TGTGCCAGCAGCTTAGTACGGGGAACGAGGGCTGAAGCTTTCTTT; CDR3aa: CASSLVRGTRAEAFF
j_gene: TRBJ2-3; d_gene: -; v_gene: TRBV6-4; abundance: -; CDR3nt: TGTGCCAGCAGTGACCAGATCACAGATACGCAGTATTTT; CDR3aa: CASSDQITDTQYF
j_gene: TRBJ1-1; d_gene: -; v_gene: TRBV5-4; abundance: -; CDR3nt: TGTGCCAGCAGCTTACAACCGAATGGCCCCAACACTGAAGCTTTCTTT; CDR3aa: CASSLQPNGPNTEAFF